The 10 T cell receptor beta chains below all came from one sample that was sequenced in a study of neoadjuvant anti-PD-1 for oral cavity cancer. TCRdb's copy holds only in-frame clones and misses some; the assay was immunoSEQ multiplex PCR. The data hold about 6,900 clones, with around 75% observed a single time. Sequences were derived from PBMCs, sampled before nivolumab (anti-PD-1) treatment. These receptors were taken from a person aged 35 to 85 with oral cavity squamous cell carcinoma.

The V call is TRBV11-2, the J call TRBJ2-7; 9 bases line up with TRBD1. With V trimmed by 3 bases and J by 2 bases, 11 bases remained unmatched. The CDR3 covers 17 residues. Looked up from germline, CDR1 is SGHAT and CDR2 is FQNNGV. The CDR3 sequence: CASSFSSRDRVPYEQYF. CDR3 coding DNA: TGTGCCAGCAGCTTTTCATCCCGGGACAGGGTCCCCTACGAGCAGTACTTC.

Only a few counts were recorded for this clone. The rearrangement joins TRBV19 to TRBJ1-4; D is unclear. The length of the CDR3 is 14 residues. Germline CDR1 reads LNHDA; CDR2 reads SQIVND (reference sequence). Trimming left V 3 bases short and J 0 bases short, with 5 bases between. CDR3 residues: CASSIHATNEKLFF. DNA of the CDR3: TGTGCCAGTAGTATCCATGCAACTAATGAAAAACTGTTTTTT. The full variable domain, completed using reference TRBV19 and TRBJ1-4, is DGGITQSPKYLFRKEGQNVTLSCEQNLNHDAMYWYRQDPGQGLRLIYYSQIVNDFQKGDIAEGYSVSREKKESFPLTVTSAQKNPTAFYLCASSIHATNEKLFFGSGTQLSVL.

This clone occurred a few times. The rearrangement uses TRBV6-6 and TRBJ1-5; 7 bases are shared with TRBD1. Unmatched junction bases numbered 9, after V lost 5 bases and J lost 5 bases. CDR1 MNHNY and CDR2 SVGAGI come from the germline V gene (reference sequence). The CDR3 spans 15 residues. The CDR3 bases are TGTGCCAGCAGTCTAGGGGGCAGGGGGGATCAGCCCCAGCATTTT. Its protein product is CASSLGGRGDQPQHF.

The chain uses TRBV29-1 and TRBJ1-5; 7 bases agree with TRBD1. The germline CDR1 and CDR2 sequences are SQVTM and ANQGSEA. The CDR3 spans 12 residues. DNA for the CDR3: TGCAGAGTCGACAGGGTAAATCAGCCCCAGCATTTT. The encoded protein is CRVDRVNQPQHF.

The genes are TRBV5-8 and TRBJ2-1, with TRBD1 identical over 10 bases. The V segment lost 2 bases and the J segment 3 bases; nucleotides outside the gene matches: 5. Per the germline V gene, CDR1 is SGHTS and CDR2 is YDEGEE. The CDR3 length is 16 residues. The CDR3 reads CASSLGQGEIYNEQFF. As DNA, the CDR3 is TGTGCCAGCAGCTTAGGACAGGGGGAAATCTACAATGAGCAGTTCTTC.

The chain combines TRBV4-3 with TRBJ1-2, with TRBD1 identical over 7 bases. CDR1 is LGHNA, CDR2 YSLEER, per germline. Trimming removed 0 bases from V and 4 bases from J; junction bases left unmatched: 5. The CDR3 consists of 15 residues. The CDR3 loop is CASSQDPDRVYGYTF. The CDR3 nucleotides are TGCGCCAGCAGCCAAGATCCCGACAGGGTCTATGGCTACACCTTC.

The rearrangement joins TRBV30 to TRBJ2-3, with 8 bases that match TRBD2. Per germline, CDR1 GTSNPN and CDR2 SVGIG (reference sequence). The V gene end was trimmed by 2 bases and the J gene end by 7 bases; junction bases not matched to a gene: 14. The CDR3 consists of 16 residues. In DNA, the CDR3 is TGTGCCTGGAGTCCTAACGGGGGGGCTGGAGGCAATACGCAGTATTTT. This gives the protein CAWSPNGGAGGNTQYF.

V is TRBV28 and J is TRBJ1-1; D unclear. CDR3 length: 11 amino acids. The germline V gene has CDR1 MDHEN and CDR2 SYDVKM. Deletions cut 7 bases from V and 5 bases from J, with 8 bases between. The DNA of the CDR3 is TGTGCCAGCATCTGGGGAACTGAAGCTTTCTTT. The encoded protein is CASIWGTEAFF.

CDR3 protein: CASSLAATGFGTEAFF. The CDR3 DNA reads as TGTGCCAGCAGCTTGGCAGCTACAGGGTTTGGGACTGAAGCTTTCTTT. The V gene is TRBV5-6, the J gene TRBJ1-1, with a weak D call TRBD1 (6 bases). The CDR3 consists of 16 residues. Germline CDR1 is SGHDT and CDR2 is YYEEEE. V was clipped by 0 bases and J by 5 bases, with 17 bases between them.

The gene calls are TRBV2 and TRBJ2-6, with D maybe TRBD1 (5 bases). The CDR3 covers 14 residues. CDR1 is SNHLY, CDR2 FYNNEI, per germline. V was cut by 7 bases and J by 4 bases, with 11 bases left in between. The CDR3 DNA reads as TGTGCCAGCAATCTCAGGGCCGGGGCCAACGTCCTGACTTTC. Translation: CASNLRAGANVLTF.